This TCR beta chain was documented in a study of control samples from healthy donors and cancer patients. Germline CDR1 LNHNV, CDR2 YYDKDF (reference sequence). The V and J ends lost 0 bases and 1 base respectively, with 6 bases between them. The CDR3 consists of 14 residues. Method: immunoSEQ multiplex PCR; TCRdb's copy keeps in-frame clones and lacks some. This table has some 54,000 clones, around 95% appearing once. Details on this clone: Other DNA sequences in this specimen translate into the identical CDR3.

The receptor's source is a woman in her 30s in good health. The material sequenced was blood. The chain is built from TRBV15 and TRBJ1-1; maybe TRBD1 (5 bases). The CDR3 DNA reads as TGTGCCACCAGCAGAGATAGGGGGAACACTGAAGCTTTCTTT. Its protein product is CATSRDRGNTEAFF.